Listed below are T cell receptor beta chains from one sample, sequenced in a study of T cells after yellow fever vaccination. TCRdb analysed the 5' RACE reads with MiXCR anew, one entry per CDR3 protein. The table shows roughly 500,000 distinct CDR3 sequences, with roughly a fifth occurring only once. This material consisted of PBMCs, taken 15 days after the yellow fever booster vaccination. The source is a man younger than 40 who received the YFV17D yellow fever vaccine. The conserved cysteine and the conserved F or W are not part of the CDR3 here.

TRBJ2-7	TRBV10-3	AISDVSYEQY
TRBJ1-1	TRBV20-1	SARVPGMNTEAF
TRBJ2-1	TRBV20-1	SVRTSGINNEQF
TRBJ1-1	TRBV20-1	SAKLQGMNTEAF
TRBJ1-3	TRBV20-1	SARDTGISGNTIY
TRBJ2-3	TRBV7-9	ASSFTRRAFTDTQY
TRBJ1-1	TRBV12-3/TRBV12-4	ASSFLAEAF
TRBJ2-7	TRBV7-2	ASSGGGWEQY
TRBJ1-1	TRBV4-3	ASSLRIRRNTEAF
TRBJ1-2	TRBV4-2	ASQASTSQLPYGYT
TRBJ2-1	TRBV6-5	ASRIGYEQF
TRBJ2-3	TRBV29-1	SVVPGSDTQY
TRBJ2-7	TRBV7-2	ASSLEGTGGTGEQY
TRBJ2-4	TRBV20-1	SASEHRENIQY
TRBJ2-7	TRBV7-2	ASTPGLAGAYEQY
TRBJ1-5	TRBV12-3/TRBV12-4	ASSLYAGQPQH